A selection of T cell receptor beta chains follows, all from one sample in a study of blood T cell repertoires in COVID-19. Data came from immunoSEQ multiplex PCR; TCRdb stores just in-frame clones and leaves some out. The data hold 65,000 to 90,000 clones, with roughly 88% observed a single time. The sequenced material came from peripheral blood. These receptors were obtained from a woman aged 80 or older with acute or convalescent COVID-19. The CDR3 runs from the conserved cysteine through the conserved F or W. Fields, in order: D gene, V gene, J gene, clone size, CDR3 protein, CDR3 DNA. A D gene is named only where the DNA matches it firmly. The size entry is marked missing in some rows and otherwise reads once, few, many or a size class.

d_gene: NA
v_gene: TRBV21-1
j_gene: TRBJ1-5
abundance: NA
CDR3aa: CASSKGVRGRGQPQHF
CDR3nt: TGTGCCAGCAGCAAAGGGGTCAGGGGGCGAGGTCAGCCCCAGCATTTT

d_gene: TRBD1
v_gene: TRBV5-1
j_gene: TRBJ1-2
abundance: NA
CDR3aa: CASSLAGTGGAGYTF
CDR3nt: TGCGCCAGCAGCTTGGCCGGGACAGGGGGCGCCGGCTACACCTTC

d_gene: NA
v_gene: TRBV12-3/TRBV12-4
j_gene: TRBJ2-3
abundance: NA
CDR3aa: CASSGSTDTQYF
CDR3nt: TGTGCCAGCAGCGGTAGCACAGATACGCAGTATTTT

d_gene: NA
v_gene: TRBV18
j_gene: TRBJ1-6
abundance: NA
CDR3aa: CASSRNRETPLHF
CDR3nt: TGTGCCAGCTCCCGGAACAGGGAAACACCCCTCCACTTT

d_gene: NA
v_gene: TRBV14
j_gene: TRBJ1-1
abundance: NA
CDR3aa: CASSQDYMTEAFF
CDR3nt: TGTGCCAGCAGCCAAGATTATATGACTGAAGCTTTCTTT

d_gene: TRBD1
v_gene: TRBV10-3
j_gene: TRBJ1-1
abundance: NA
CDR3aa: CAIRGGTGGNEAFF
CDR3nt: TGTGCCATCAGGGGCGGGACAGGGGGGAATGAAGCTTTCTTT

d_gene: TRBD1
v_gene: TRBV3-1/TRBV3-2
j_gene: TRBJ1-2
abundance: NA
CDR3aa: CASSREQGLDGYTF
CDR3nt: TGTGCCAGCAGCCGAGAACAGGGGCTCGATGGCTACACCTTC

d_gene: NA
v_gene: TRBV19
j_gene: TRBJ1-5
abundance: NA
CDR3aa: CASSMAFIQPQHF
CDR3nt: TGTGCCAGTAGTATGGCCTTTATCCAGCCCCAGCATTTT

d_gene: TRBD1
v_gene: TRBV4-3
j_gene: TRBJ1-6
abundance: NA
CDR3aa: CASSQNAGTGVLF
CDR3nt: TGCGCCAGCAGCCAAAACGCCGGGACAGGCGTACTTTTT

d_gene: NA
v_gene: TRBV12-5
j_gene: TRBJ2-7
abundance: NA
CDR3aa: CASGLVGRNEQYF
CDR3nt: TGTGCTAGTGGTTTGGTGGGCAGGAACGAGCAGTACTTC

d_gene: NA
v_gene: TRBV11-2
j_gene: TRBJ1-3
abundance: NA
CDR3aa: CASSPQGGIGYTIYF
CDR3nt: TGTGCCAGCAGCCCCCAAGGCGGGATAGGGTACACCATATATTTT

d_gene: NA
v_gene: TRBV7-3
j_gene: TRBJ2-2
abundance: NA
CDR3aa: CASSLSYLGELFF
CDR3nt: TGTGCCAGCAGCTTATCCTACCTCGGGGAGCTGTTTTTT

d_gene: NA
v_gene: TRBV4-1
j_gene: TRBJ2-1
abundance: NA
CDR3aa: CASSQDEALAYNEQFF
CDR3nt: TGCGCCAGCAGCCAAGATGAAGCTTTAGCTTACAATGAGCAGTTCTTC

d_gene: TRBD1
v_gene: TRBV19
j_gene: TRBJ1-5
abundance: NA
CDR3aa: CASTPPGQGAGGNQPQHF
CDR3nt: TGTGCCAGTACCCCCCCGGGACAGGGGGCTGGCGGCAATCAGCCCCAGCATTTT

d_gene: TRBD1
v_gene: TRBV18
j_gene: TRBJ2-1
abundance: NA
CDR3aa: CASSPDRGDEQFF
CDR3nt: TGTGCCAGCTCACCGGACAGGGGCGATGAGCAGTTCTTC

d_gene: NA
v_gene: TRBV6-5
j_gene: TRBJ1-4
abundance: NA
CDR3aa: CASRGTGGRQLFF
CDR3nt: TGTGCCAGCAGGGGAACTGGAGGGAGGCAACTGTTTTTT

d_gene: NA
v_gene: TRBV6-5
j_gene: TRBJ2-3
abundance: NA
CDR3aa: CASSYSGSTDTQYF
CDR3nt: TGTGCCAGCAGTTACTCCGGTAGCACAGATACGCAGTATTTT

d_gene: NA
v_gene: TRBV18
j_gene: TRBJ2-7
abundance: NA
CDR3aa: CASSGGRSYEQYF
CDR3nt: TGTGCCAGCTCTGGAGGGCGCTCCTACGAGCAGTACTTC

d_gene: NA
v_gene: TRBV29-1
j_gene: TRBJ1-1
abundance: NA
CDR3aa: CSVDSMNTEAFF
CDR3nt: TGCAGCGTGGACAGTATGAACACTGAAGCTTTCTTT

d_gene: TRBD1
v_gene: TRBV5-6
j_gene: TRBJ2-3
abundance: NA
CDR3aa: CASSFPGQGSDTQYF
CDR3nt: TGTGCCAGCAGCTTTCCGGGACAGGGGAGCGATACGCAGTATTTT

d_gene: NA
v_gene: TRBV30
j_gene: TRBJ1-6
abundance: NA
CDR3aa: CAWRANSPLHF
CDR3nt: TGTGCCTGGCGCGCTAATTCACCCCTCCACTTT

d_gene: TRBD1
v_gene: TRBV25-1
j_gene: TRBJ1-2
abundance: once
CDR3aa: CASSVPGQPFAGYTF
CDR3nt: TGTGCCAGCAGTGTTCCGGGACAGCCATTCGCTGGCTACACCTTC

d_gene: NA
v_gene: TRBV15
j_gene: TRBJ1-3
abundance: NA
CDR3aa: CATSRGIQGQNTIYF
CDR3nt: TGTGCCACCAGCAGAGGTATACAGGGTCAAAACACCATATATTTT

d_gene: NA
v_gene: TRBV19
j_gene: TRBJ2-2
abundance: once
CDR3aa: CASSRGVTGELFF
CDR3nt: TGTGCCAGTAGTAGGGGGGTCACCGGGGAGCTGTTTTTT

d_gene: NA
v_gene: TRBV19
j_gene: TRBJ1-3
abundance: NA
CDR3aa: CASSPTGSSGNTIYF
CDR3nt: TGTGCCAGTAGTCCCACAGGGTCCTCTGGAAACACCATATATTTT

d_gene: NA
v_gene: TRBV6-6
j_gene: TRBJ2-2
abundance: NA
CDR3aa: CASSLSDSANTGELFF
CDR3nt: TGTGCCAGCAGCTTGTCAGACAGTGCGAACACCGGGGAGCTGTTTTTT

d_gene: TRBD1
v_gene: TRBV7-2
j_gene: TRBJ1-2
abundance: once
CDR3aa: CASSFGDRGNYGYTF
CDR3nt: TGTGCCAGCAGCTTTGGGGACAGGGGTAACTATGGCTACACCTTC

d_gene: TRBD1
v_gene: TRBV5-1
j_gene: TRBJ2-1
abundance: once
CDR3aa: CASSRPDPGQGNEQFF
CDR3nt: TGCGCCAGCAGCCGTCCGGACCCGGGACAGGGGAATGAGCAGTTCTTC

d_gene: NA
v_gene: TRBV6-1
j_gene: TRBJ1-1
abundance: NA
CDR3aa: CASSEERIRAFF
CDR3nt: TGTGCCAGCAGTGAAGAAAGAATTCGGGCTTTCTTT

d_gene: TRBD1
v_gene: TRBV15
j_gene: TRBJ1-1
abundance: NA
CDR3aa: CATSRGQGNTEAFF
CDR3nt: TGTGCCACCAGCAGAGGACAGGGGAACACTGAAGCTTTCTTT

d_gene: NA
v_gene: TRBV9
j_gene: TRBJ1-2
abundance: NA
CDR3aa: CASTQSPGNYGYTF
CDR3nt: TGTGCCAGCACCCAATCCCCGGGGAACTATGGCTACACCTTC

d_gene: TRBD1
v_gene: TRBV7-3
j_gene: TRBJ1-2
abundance: NA
CDR3aa: CASSETGGNYGYTF
CDR3nt: TGTGCCAGCAGCGAGACAGGGGGGAACTATGGCTACACCTTC

d_gene: TRBD1
v_gene: TRBV14
j_gene: TRBJ1-2
abundance: once
CDR3aa: CASSFRGSPYGYTF
CDR3nt: TGTGCCAGCAGCTTCAGGGGGAGCCCCTATGGCTACACCTTC

d_gene: NA
v_gene: TRBV6-2/TRBV6-3
j_gene: TRBJ1-1
abundance: NA
CDR3aa: CASSLLRENTEAFF
CDR3nt: TGTGCCAGCAGCTTACTGAGGGAGAACACTGAAGCTTTCTTT

d_gene: NA
v_gene: TRBV6-5
j_gene: TRBJ1-3
abundance: NA
CDR3aa: CASRKNSKSGNTIYF
CDR3nt: TGTGCCAGCAGGAAGAACAGCAAAAGTGGAAACACCATATATTTT

d_gene: NA
v_gene: TRBV6-2/TRBV6-3
j_gene: TRBJ2-5
abundance: NA
CDR3aa: CASSYEGVIQYF
CDR3nt: TGTGCCAGCAGTTACGAGGGAGTTATCCAGTACTTC

d_gene: NA
v_gene: TRBV27
j_gene: TRBJ1-6
abundance: NA
CDR3aa: CASSLGVGARGSYNSPLHF
CDR3nt: TGTGCCAGCAGTTTGGGAGTGGGGGCCCGAGGCTCCTATAATTCACCCCTCCACTTT

d_gene: NA
v_gene: TRBV21-1
j_gene: TRBJ1-6
abundance: once
CDR3aa: CASSNKRGGLVTSPLHF
CDR3nt: TGTGCCAGCAGCAACAAGAGAGGTGGGTTGGTGACTTCACCCCTCCACTTT

d_gene: NA
v_gene: TRBV6-6
j_gene: TRBJ2-3
abundance: NA
CDR3aa: CASSPSGNNRMDTQYF
CDR3nt: TGTGCCAGCAGTCCCTCCGGGAACAACCGGATGGATACGCAGTATTTT

d_gene: TRBD1
v_gene: TRBV6-5
j_gene: TRBJ1-5
abundance: NA
CDR3aa: CASTDRQGRGQPQHF
CDR3nt: TGTGCCAGCACCGATAGACAGGGTAGGGGTCAGCCCCAGCATTTT

d_gene: NA
v_gene: TRBV6-5
j_gene: TRBJ1-1
abundance: NA
CDR3aa: CASSYETEAFF
CDR3nt: TGTGCCAGCAGTTATGAGACTGAAGCTTTCTTT

d_gene: TRBD1
v_gene: TRBV18
j_gene: TRBJ1-2
abundance: NA
CDR3aa: CASSPVGQGANYGYTF
CDR3nt: TGTGCCAGCTCACCAGTTGGACAGGGGGCTAACTATGGCTACACCTTC

d_gene: TRBD1
v_gene: TRBV2
j_gene: TRBJ1-6
abundance: NA
CDR3aa: CASSATGQGMTPLHF
CDR3nt: TGTGCCAGCAGCGCTACCGGACAGGGAATGACACCCCTCCACTTT

d_gene: TRBD1
v_gene: TRBV14
j_gene: TRBJ2-5
abundance: NA
CDR3aa: CASSPRTGKGKETQYF
CDR3nt: TGTGCCAGCAGCCCCCGGACAGGGAAGGGGAAAGAGACCCAGTACTTC